Here is one TCR beta chain with its context. Time point described: pretreatment peripheral blood. Produced via immunoSEQ multiplex PCR; TCRdb's table is partial and in-frame only. Found here are tens of thousands of clones, roughly nine tenths of them singletons; the top ten hold 14% to 15%. The data were obtained in a study of PD-L1 blockade in urothelial cancer. Study-level information: Blood was analyzed 3 weeks (second dose) and 6 weeks after treatment start. A median of about 130,000 T cells was found in the blood samples.

Per germline, CDR1 SGHDT and CDR2 YYEEEE. The CDR3 is made up of 14 amino acids. Trimming removed 2 bases at V and 7 bases at J, with 15 bases between. The gene calls are TRBV5-6 and TRBJ1-2, with D tentatively TRBD1 (6 bases). The receptor was isolated from a woman in her sixties with urothelial cancer. The sequences come from PBMCs, collected around atezolizumab (anti-PD-L1) treatment. The CDR3 is CASSFTWGQGGYTF. CDR3 nucleotide sequence: TGTGCCAGCAGCTTTACTTGGGGGCAGGGTGGCTACACCTTC.